Following are 27 T cell receptor beta chains from one sample sequenced in a study of shared clonotypes between healthy human individuals. Assay: immunoSEQ multiplex PCR; the TCRdb copy retains only in-frame clones and omits some. This table has about 1 million clones, under 80% appearing once. Sequenced: memory CD4+ T cells sorted from blood. Subset specified: CD45RA-negative fraction. The receptors were gathered from a man aged 18 to 35 in good health.

This clone was counted only a few times. The V and J genes are TRBV4-3 and TRBJ2-2; D unresolved. Per the germline V gene, CDR1 is LGHNA and CDR2 is YSLEER. The CDR3 covers 18 residues. The V and J ends lost 0 bases and 5 bases respectively, with 19 bases between them. DNA of the CDR3: TGCGCCAGCAGCCAAGATTTACCATTGTCCTTAGGAACCGGGGAGCTGTTTTTT. This translates into CASSQDLPLSLGTGELFF.

This rearrangement joins TRBV20-1 to TRBJ1-1; 8 bases are a match to TRBD1. J was trimmed by 9 bases and V by 6 bases; bases with no gene match: 6. CDR3 length equals 11 residues. From germline, CDR1 is DFQATT and CDR2 SNEGSKA (reference sequence). The CDR3 spells CSAMDREKAFF. In DNA, the CDR3 is TGCAGTGCAATGGACAGGGAGAAAGCTTTCTTT.

The chain joins TRBV30 to TRBJ2-7, with 8 bases aligning to TRBD1. Germline CDR1 reads GTSNPN; CDR2 reads SVGIG (reference sequence). Trimming took 5 bases from V and 5 from J; bases not matched to a gene: 8. The CDR3 is 13 residues long. Written as DNA, the CDR3 is TGTGCCTGGGCGCCAGGGGGCACAGACGAGCAGTACTTC. It translates to CAWAPGGTDEQYF.

V is TRBV7-8 and J is TRBJ2-3; D possibly uses TRBD1 or TRBD2 (5 bases each). The CDR3 has 15 residues. Germline V CDR1 and CDR2: SGHVS, FQNEAQ. The V gene lost 5 bases and the J gene lost 7 bases, with 19 bases spanning the gap. CDR3 sequence (DNA): TGTGCCAGCAGCGTAGTTGGGGGTAAAGAGAATACGCAGTATTTT. Its translation is CASSVVGGKENTQYF.

This clone was recorded only once. This rearrangement joins TRBV6-5 to TRBJ2-6; D gene unclear. There are 15 residues in the CDR3. Germline CDR1 is MNHEY and CDR2 is SVGAGI. V shed 1 base and J shed 0 bases, with 4 bases lying between them. This CDR3 is CASSYFLSGANVLTF. For the CDR3, the DNA is TGTGCCAGCAGTTACTTTCTCTCTGGGGCCAACGTCCTGACTTTC.

The V and J genes are TRBV4-1 and TRBJ2-1; 7 bases are shared with TRBD2. V dropped 0 bases and J dropped 0; count of bases not matched to a gene: 8. This CDR3 contains 18 residues. CDR1 MGHRA and CDR2 YSYEKL come from the germline V gene. CDR3 sequence reads: CASSQDSWRGNSYNEQFF. The CDR3 DNA reads TGCGCCAGCAGCCAAGATTCATGGCGGGGGAACTCCTACAATGAGCAGTTCTTC.

The rearrangement links TRBV28 to TRBJ1-6; D might be TRBD1 (6 bases). Trimming took 5 bases from V and 0 from J, leaving 17 bases between them. CDR3 size: 18 residues. Germline CDR1 MDHEN, CDR2 SYDVKM. The CDR3: CASSRIGTPISYNSPLHF. CDR3 nucleotides: TGTGCCAGCAGTAGAATCGGGACACCGATCTCCTATAATTCACCCCTCCACTTT.

This clone was recorded at least ten times. The V call is TRBV30, the J call TRBJ1-4; TRBD1 is a possible D gene (5 bases). Trimming took off 4 bases at V and 4 bases at J, with 10 bases between the two ends. The CDR3 has 13 amino acids. Germline V gene data show CDR1 as GTSNPN and CDR2 as SVGIG (reference sequence). As DNA, the CDR3 is TGTGCCTGGACGGGGCAGTTTAATGAAAAACTGTTTTTT. Translating it yields CAWTGQFNEKLFF.

The chain joins TRBV28 to TRBJ2-7; D is perhaps TRBD1 (5 bases). Germline V gene sequence: CDR1 MDHEN, CDR2 SYDVKM. The CDR3 sequence is 13 residues long. The V end was cut by 5 bases, the J end by 4 bases, with 12 bases between. DNA for the CDR3: TGTGCCAGCAGTCCCAGGGCAATGTACGAGCAGTACTTC. This translates into CASSPRAMYEQYF.

The CDR3 sequence: CASSSPPGGTYNEQFF. The CDR3 region has the DNA TGTGCCAGCAGCTCTCCCCCAGGGGGAACCTACAATGAGCAGTTCTTC. V and J are TRBV7-2 and TRBJ2-1; 7 nucleotides match TRBD1. Germline V gene sequence: CDR1 SGHTA, CDR2 FQGNSA. J lost 2 bases, V lost 4 bases, and 8 bases had no gene match. CDR3 size: 16 residues.

The rearrangement uses TRBV30 and TRBJ1-4; D remains ambiguous. The CDR3 has 12 residues. The germline gives CDR1 GTSNPN, CDR2 SVGIG (reference sequence). V was shortened by 1 base and J by 8 bases, with 8 bases between the two germline ends. The CDR3 reads CAWSGSGEKLFF. The DNA for the CDR3 is TGTGCCTGGAGTGGCAGTGGGGAAAAACTGTTTTTT.

For this clone: The identical CDR3 is also encoded by other nucleotide sequences in the sample. The CDR3 spells CASSTRDRDTGELFF. Written as DNA, the CDR3 is TGTGCCAGCAGCACCCGGGACAGAGACACCGGGGAGCTGTTTTTT. The chain employs TRBV7-9 and TRBJ2-2, with 7 bases lining up with TRBD1. From germline, CDR1 is SEHNR and CDR2 FQNEAQ (reference sequence). The CDR3 is 15 amino acids. Trimming took 5 bases from V and 3 from J; bases not matched to a gene: 6.

The rearrangement joins TRBV5-1 to TRBJ2-1; TRBD2 matches 12 bases. The CDR3 contains 15 residues. V trimming: 2 bases; J trimming: 5 bases; junction bases outside the gene matches: 2. Germline CDR1 SGHRS, CDR2 YFSETQ. CDR3 sequence: CASSFTSGGNNEQFF. The CDR3 DNA reads as TGCGCCAGCAGCTTCACTAGCGGGGGGAACAATGAGCAGTTCTTC.

The chain recombines TRBV4-3 with TRBJ1-3; no firm D call. With 4 bases removed from V and 0 bases from J, the gap between germline ends came to 16 bases. Germline V CDR1 and CDR2: LGHNA, YSLEER. This CDR3 contains 17 residues. The CDR3 region has the DNA TGCGCCAGCAGCCTGGAGGCCCACCGGAGCTCTGGAAACACCATATATTTT. The encoded protein is CASSLEAHRSSGNTIYF.

The rearrangement uses TRBV9 and TRBJ1-2, with 9 bases identical to TRBD1. Germline CDR1 and CDR2: SGDLS and YYNGEE. V shed 4 bases and J 9 bases; nucleotides not matched to a gene: 7. The CDR3 length is 13 residues. CDR3 sequence reads: CASSRQGVQSYTF. The CDR3 DNA reads as TGTGCCAGCAGCCGACAGGGGGTACAGAGCTACACCTTC.

The genes are TRBV5-1 and TRBJ2-1; 8 nucleotides match TRBD1. CDR1 is SGHRS, CDR2 YFSETQ, per germline. With V trimmed by 4 bases and J by 5 bases, 8 bases remained unmatched. The CDR3 is 15 amino acids. This CDR3 is CASSPDRVPHNEQFF. DNA for the CDR3: TGCGCCAGCAGCCCGGACAGGGTTCCTCACAATGAGCAGTTCTTC.

The J gene is TRBJ2-5, the V gene TRBV30, with 9 bases that match TRBD2. The J call is uncertain, as TRBJ2-7 better fits the DNA end. Germline V gene data show CDR1 as GTSNPN and CDR2 as SVGIG (reference sequence). This CDR3 spans 15 amino acids. The DNA for the CDR3 is TGTGCCTGGAGTGTTGAGGGCGGGGGGGCCTACGAGCAGTACTTC. Protein: CAWSVEGGGAYEQYF.

The gene calls are TRBV6-1 and TRBJ2-1; possible D gene TRBD1, 6 bases. Trimming took off 5 bases at V and 10 bases at J, with 18 bases between the two ends. Germline V CDR1 and CDR2: MNHNS, SASEGT. CDR3 length: 14 residues. In DNA, the CDR3 is TGTGCCAGCAGTCCTACAGGGCCTGATGAAGAGCAGTTCTTC. This sequence encodes CASSPTGPDEEQFF.

This clone was detected only a few times. V is TRBV7-3 and J is TRBJ2-2, with D possibly TRBD1 on 6 matching bases. V gave up 0 bases and J gave up 8 bases, with 16 bases separating them. Germline lookup yields CDR1 SGHTA and CDR2 FQGTGA. This CDR3 spans 16 amino acids. The CDR3 bases are TGTGCCAGCAGCTTAACGAAGGCTTCAGGGGAGGGGGAGCTGTTTTTT. As protein: CASSLTKASGEGELFF.

V usage is TRBV6-6 and J usage is TRBJ1-5; D uncertain. The CDR3 is made up of 14 amino acids. Trimming pared 8 bases from V and 3 bases from J, leaving 14 bases between. Germline V gene sequence: CDR1 MNHNY, CDR2 SVGAGI (reference sequence). For the CDR3, the DNA is TGTGCCAGCGGACGGAGGGAGAACAATCAGCCCCAGCATTTT. Translated, it gives CASGRRENNQPQHF.

V is TRBV29-1 and J is TRBJ2-7, with D hard to call. The CDR3 runs to 14 residues. Trimming stripped 3 bases from V and 2 bases from J, with 14 bases between. CDR1 and CDR2 from the germline V gene are SQVTM and ANQGSEA. This CDR3 is CSVELGKTPYEQYF. In DNA form, the CDR3 reads TGCAGCGTTGAGCTAGGGAAAACCCCCTACGAGCAGTACTTC.

The V call is TRBV25-1, the J call TRBJ2-1, with D possibly matching TRBD2 (5 bases). Germline lookup yields CDR1 MGHDK and CDR2 SYGVNS. The CDR3 runs to 13 residues. V shed 6 bases and J shed 7 bases, with 13 bases lying between them. The CDR3 sequence: CASRLGPGNEQFF. The CDR3 DNA is TGTGCCAGCAGGTTGGGCCCGGGGAATGAGCAGTTCTTC. Combining the CDR3 with reference TRBV25-1 and TRBJ2-1 gives the whole variable domain EADIYQTPRYLVIGTGKKITLECSQTMGHDKMYWYQQDPGMELHLIHYSYGVNSTEKGDLSSESTVSRIRTEHFPLTLESARPSHTSQYLCASRLGPGNEQFFGPGTRLTVL.

V is TRBV5-8 and J is TRBJ2-3; 7 nucleotides agree with TRBD1. J was trimmed by 2 bases and V by 0 bases; bases with no gene match: 6. The germline V gene encodes CDR1 SGHTS and CDR2 YDEGEE. The CDR3 is 16 residues long. CDR3 residues: CASSLGQGIITDTQYF. The DNA for the CDR3 is TGTGCCAGCAGCTTGGGACAGGGTATAATCACAGATACGCAGTATTTT.

This clone is a singleton in its sample. This chain uses TRBV18 with TRBJ1-6, with a possible D match to TRBD1 (5 bases). The CDR3 length is 16 residues. Trimming shortened V by 2 bases and J by 6 bases, and 14 bases separated the two germline ends. CDR1 KGHSH and CDR2 LQKENI come from the germline V gene. The CDR3 is CASSPSGPGTNSPLHF. The CDR3, as DNA: TGTGCCAGCTCACCAAGCGGCCCCGGGACTAATTCACCCCTCCACTTT.

The chain is built from TRBV29-1 and TRBJ2-7; tentative D call: TRBD2 (5 bases). Germline-derived CDR1 and CDR2 are SQVTM and ANQGSEA. CDR3 length: 12 amino acids. V lost 5 bases, J lost 2 bases, and 10 bases lay in between. DNA of the CDR3: TGCAGCGTTAAACTAGGCGCCTACGAGCAGTACTTC. Its translation is CSVKLGAYEQYF.

This sequence joins TRBV2 and TRBJ2-5; D ambiguous. Germline CDR1 reads SNHLY; CDR2 reads FYNNEI. Between the trimmed V and J ends, which lost 8 bases and 5 bases, there was a span of 9 bases. This CDR3 spans 11 amino acids. The CDR3 nucleotides read TGTGCCAGCGACTTAAAGGAGACCCAGTACTTC. Residues: CASDLKETQYF.

The chain couples TRBV11-1 to TRBJ2-2; D ambiguous. The germline CDR1 and CDR2 sequences are SGHAT and FQDESV (reference sequence). V lost 1 base and J lost 5, with 14 bases in between. The CDR3 loop spans 16 amino acids. CDR3 amino acids: CASSLVATPATGELFF. The CDR3 region has the DNA TGTGCCAGCAGCTTAGTTGCGACACCGGCTACCGGGGAGCTGTTTTTT.